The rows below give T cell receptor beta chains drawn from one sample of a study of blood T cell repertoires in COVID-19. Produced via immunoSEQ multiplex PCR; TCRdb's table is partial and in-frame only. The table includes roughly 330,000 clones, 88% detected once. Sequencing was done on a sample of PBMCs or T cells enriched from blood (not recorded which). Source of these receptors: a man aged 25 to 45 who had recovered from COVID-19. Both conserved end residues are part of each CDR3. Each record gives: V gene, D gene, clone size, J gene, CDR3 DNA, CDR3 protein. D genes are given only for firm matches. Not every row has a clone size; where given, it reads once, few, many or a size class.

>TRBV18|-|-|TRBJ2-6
TGTGCCAGCTCACCTAACCCCGGGCAGGGTCCCTCTGGGGCCAACGTCCTGACTTTC
CASSPNPGQGPSGANVLTF
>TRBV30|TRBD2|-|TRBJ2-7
TGTGCCTGGGGAGGACTAGCGGGCTCCTACGAGCAGTACTTC
CAWGGLAGSYEQYF
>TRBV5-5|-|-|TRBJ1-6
TGTGCCAGCAGCTCGGGATACGCGACACCTGGGAATTCACCCCTCCACTTT
CASSSGYATPGNSPLHF
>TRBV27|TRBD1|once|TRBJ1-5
TGTGCCAGCACCCTAAAGGCGGACAGGCGACAGCCCCAGCATTTT
CASTLKADRRQPQHF
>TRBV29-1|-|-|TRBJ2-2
TGCAGCGTTGGGGTGGACGGGATCGGGGAGCTGTTTTTT
CSVGVDGIGELFF
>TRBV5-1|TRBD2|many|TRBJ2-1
TGCGCCAGCAGCTTGAGCGGGGGGGCCTGGCGCTACAATGAGCAGTTCTTC
CASSLSGGAWRYNEQFF
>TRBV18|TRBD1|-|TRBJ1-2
TGTGCCAGCTCGGACAGGGACAGGAACTATGGCTACACCTTC
CASSDRDRNYGYTF
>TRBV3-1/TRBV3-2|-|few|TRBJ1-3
TGTGCCAGCAGCCAAGTAGAAGGAAACACCATATATTTT
CASSQVEGNTIYF
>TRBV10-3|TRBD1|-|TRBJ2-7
TGTGCCATCAGTGGGATGGGACAGGGCCTCTCCTACGAGCAGTACTTC
CAISGMGQGLSYEQYF
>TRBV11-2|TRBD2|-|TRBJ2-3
TGTGCCAGCAGCTTTAGCGGGGGAACTAGCACAGATACGCAGTATTTT
CASSFSGGTSTDTQYF
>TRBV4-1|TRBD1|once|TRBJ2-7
TGCGCCAGCAGCCATCACAGAGGCCGGGACAGGGGGCAATACGAGCAGTACTTC
CASSHHRGRDRGQYEQYF
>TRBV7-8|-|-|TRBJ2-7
TGTGCCAGCAGCTTGGTACCCGGGGATCTCTACGAGCAGTACTTC
CASSLVPGDLYEQYF
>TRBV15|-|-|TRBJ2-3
TGTGCCACCAGCAGTTTATGGCCCACAGATACGCAGTATTTT
CATSSLWPTDTQYF
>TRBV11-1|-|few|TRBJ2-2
TGTGCCAGCTCCCAGATGGGGGCTTCCGGGGAGCTGTTTTTT
CASSQMGASGELFF
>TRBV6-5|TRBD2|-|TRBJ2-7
TGTGCCAGCAGTACGGGGGGCTACGAGCAGTACTTC
CASSTGGYEQYF
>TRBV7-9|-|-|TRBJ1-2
TGTGCCAGCAGCTTAGTGGGGCAGAGCTATGGCTACACCTTC
CASSLVGQSYGYTF
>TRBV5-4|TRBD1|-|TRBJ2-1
TGTGCCAGCAGCTCGTCATGGACAGGAGAAAATGAGCAGTTCTTC
CASSSSWTGENEQFF
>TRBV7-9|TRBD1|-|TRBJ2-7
TGTGCCAGCAGCTTAGGGACAGGGGTCTACTACGAGCAGTACTTC
CASSLGTGVYYEQYF
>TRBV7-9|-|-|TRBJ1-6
TGTGCCAGCAGCTTAGGGCAATCTTCACCCCTCCACTTT
CASSLGQSSPLHF
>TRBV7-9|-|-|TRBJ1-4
TGTGCCAGCAGCTTAACGGGGGGCTTGAATGAAAAACTGTTTTTT
CASSLTGGLNEKLFF